This TCR beta chain was recorded in a study of shared clonotypes between healthy human individuals. Whole-study context: The people who gave samples were a couple of women and a few men aged 18 to 49.

The naive CD8 subset, CD45RO-negative cells positively selected for CCR7, excluded terminally differentiated effector memory CD45RA+ cells. The V end lost 1 base, the J end lost 7 bases, and 5 bases lay between the germline ends. In germline, CDR1 is GTSNPN, CDR2 SVGIG (reference sequence). The CDR3 runs to 10 residues. Sequenced by immunoSEQ multiplex PCR; TCRdb stores in-frame clones only, minus some. The table has roughly 2 million clones, about 94% seen once; the top ten hold about 1.1%. This sequence was found in a man aged 18 to 29 in good health. Sequencing was performed on naive CD8+ T cells sorted from blood. This chain joins TRBV30 and TRBJ2-7; D call uncertain. CDR3 region: CAWSGTEQYF. The CDR3 DNA reads as TGTGCCTGGAGTGGTACGGAGCAGTACTTC.